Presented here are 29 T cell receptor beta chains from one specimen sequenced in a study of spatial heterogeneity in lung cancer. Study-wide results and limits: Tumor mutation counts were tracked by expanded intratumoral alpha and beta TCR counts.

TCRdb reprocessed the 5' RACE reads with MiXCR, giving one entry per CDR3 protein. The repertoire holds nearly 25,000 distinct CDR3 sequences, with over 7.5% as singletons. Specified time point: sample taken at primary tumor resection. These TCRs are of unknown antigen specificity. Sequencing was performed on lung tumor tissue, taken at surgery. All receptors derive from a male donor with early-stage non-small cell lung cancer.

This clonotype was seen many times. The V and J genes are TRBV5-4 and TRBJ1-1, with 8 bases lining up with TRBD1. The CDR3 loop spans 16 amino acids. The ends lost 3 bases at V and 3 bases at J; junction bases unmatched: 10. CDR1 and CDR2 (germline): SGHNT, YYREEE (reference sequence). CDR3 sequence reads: CASSSRTGLFYTEAFF. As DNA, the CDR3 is TGTGCCAGCAGCTCCAGGACAGGGCTCTTCTACACTGAAGCTTTCTTT.

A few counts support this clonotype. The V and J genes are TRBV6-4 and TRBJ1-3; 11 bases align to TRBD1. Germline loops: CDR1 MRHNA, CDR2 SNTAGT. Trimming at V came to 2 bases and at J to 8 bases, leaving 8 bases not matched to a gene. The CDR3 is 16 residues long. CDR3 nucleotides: TGTGCCAGCAGTGACAGAAGGACAGGGGGCACAGACACCATATATTTT. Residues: CASSDRRTGGTDTIYF.

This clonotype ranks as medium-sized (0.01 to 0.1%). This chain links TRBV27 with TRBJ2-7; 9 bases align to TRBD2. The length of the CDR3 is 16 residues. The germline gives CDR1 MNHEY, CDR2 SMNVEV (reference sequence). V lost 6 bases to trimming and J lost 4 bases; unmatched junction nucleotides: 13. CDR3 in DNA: TGTGCCAGCAGCTACACGGGTCCTAGCGGGAAGTACGAGCAGTACTTC. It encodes CASSYTGPSGKYEQYF.

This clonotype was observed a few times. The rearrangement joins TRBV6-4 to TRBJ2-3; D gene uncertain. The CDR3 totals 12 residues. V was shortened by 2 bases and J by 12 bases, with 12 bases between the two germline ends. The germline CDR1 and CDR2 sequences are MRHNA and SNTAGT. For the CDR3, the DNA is TGTGCCAGCAGTGACACAGACCGACCCCAGTATTTT. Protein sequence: CASSDTDRPQYF.

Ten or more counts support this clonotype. The CDR3 protein is CASSSWAGGPRETQYF. CDR3 nucleotide sequence: TGTGCCAGCAGTTCATGGGCAGGGGGCCCTCGGGAGACCCAGTACTTC. J is TRBJ2-5 and V is TRBV27; TRBD1 agrees at 8 bases. With 4 bases clipped from V and 5 bases from J, the junction kept 12 bases outside the gene matches. Germline loops: CDR1 MNHEY, CDR2 SMNVEV (reference sequence). The CDR3 is 16 amino acids.

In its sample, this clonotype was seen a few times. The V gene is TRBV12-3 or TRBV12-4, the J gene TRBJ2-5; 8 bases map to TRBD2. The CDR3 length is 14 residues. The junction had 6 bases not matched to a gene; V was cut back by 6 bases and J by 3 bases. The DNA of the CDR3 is TGTGCCAGCAGCCCTATAGCGGGGAAAGAGACCCAGTACTTC. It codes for CASSPIAGKETQYF.

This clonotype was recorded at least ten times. In DNA, the CDR3 is TGCAGTGCTGTGAACAGGGCCCATGGCACTGAAGCTTTCTTT. It translates to CSAVNRAHGTEAFF. The J gene is TRBJ1-1, the V gene TRBV20-1, with D maybe TRBD1 (6 bases). V dropped 5 bases and J dropped 4 bases, with 17 bases sitting between them. The germline V gene encodes CDR1 DFQATT and CDR2 SNEGSKA (reference sequence). The CDR3 is 14 amino acids.

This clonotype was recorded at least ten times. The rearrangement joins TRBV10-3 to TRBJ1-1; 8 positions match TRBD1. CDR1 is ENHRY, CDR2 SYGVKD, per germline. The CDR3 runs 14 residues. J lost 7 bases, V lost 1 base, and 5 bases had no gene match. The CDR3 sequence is CAISEWTGRVEAFF. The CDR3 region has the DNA TGTGCCATCAGTGAGTGGACAGGGCGGGTTGAAGCTTTCTTT.

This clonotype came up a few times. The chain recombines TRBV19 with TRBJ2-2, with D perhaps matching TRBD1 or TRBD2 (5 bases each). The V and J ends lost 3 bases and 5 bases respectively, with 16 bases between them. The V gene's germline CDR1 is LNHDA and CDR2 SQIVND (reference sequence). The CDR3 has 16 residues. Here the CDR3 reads CASSIGSGTFTGELFF. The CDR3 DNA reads TGTGCCAGTAGTATTGGCTCCGGGACGTTTACCGGGGAGCTGTTTTTT.

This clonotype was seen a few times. In DNA, the CDR3 is TGTGCCAGCAGTTTACACAGGGGGCTAGGGACTGAAGCTTTCTTT. Translated, it gives CASSLHRGLGTEAFF. The chain joins TRBV12-3 or TRBV12-4 to TRBJ1-1; 9 bases are a match to TRBD1. The junction had 6 bases not matched to a gene; V was cut back by 2 bases and J by 5 bases. This CDR3 is built from 15 residues.

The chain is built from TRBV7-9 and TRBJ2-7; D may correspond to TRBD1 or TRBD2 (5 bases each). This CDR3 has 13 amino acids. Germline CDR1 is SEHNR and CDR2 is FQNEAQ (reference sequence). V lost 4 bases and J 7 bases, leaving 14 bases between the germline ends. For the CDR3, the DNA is TGTGCCAGCAGCTGGGGGACCAGCTATGAGCAGTACTTC. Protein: CASSWGTSYEQYF.

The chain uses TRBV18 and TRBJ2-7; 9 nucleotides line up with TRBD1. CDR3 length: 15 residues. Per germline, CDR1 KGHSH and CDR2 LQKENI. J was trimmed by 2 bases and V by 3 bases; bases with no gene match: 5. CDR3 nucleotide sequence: TGTGCCAGCTCACCCACCGGGACAGGGACCTACGAGCAGTACTTC. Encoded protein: CASSPTGTGTYEQYF.

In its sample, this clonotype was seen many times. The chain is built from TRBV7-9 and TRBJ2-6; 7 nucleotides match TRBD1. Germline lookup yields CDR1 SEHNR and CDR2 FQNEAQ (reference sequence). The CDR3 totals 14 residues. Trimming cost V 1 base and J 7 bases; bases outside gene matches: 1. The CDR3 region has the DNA TGTGCCAGCAGCTTAGGGACAGGAGCCAACGTCCTGACTTTC. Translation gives CASSLGTGANVLTF.

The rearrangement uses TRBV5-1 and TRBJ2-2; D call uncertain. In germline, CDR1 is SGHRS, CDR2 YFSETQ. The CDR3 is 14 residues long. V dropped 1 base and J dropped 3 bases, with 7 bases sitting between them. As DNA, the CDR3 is TGCGCCAGCAGCTTGCAGTCGGACACCGGGGAGCTGTTTTTT. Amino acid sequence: CASSLQSDTGELFF.

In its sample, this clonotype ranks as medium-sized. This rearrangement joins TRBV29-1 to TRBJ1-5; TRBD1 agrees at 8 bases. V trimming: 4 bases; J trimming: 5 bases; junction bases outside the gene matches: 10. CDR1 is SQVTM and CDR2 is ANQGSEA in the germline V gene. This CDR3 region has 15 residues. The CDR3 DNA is TGCAGCGTTGGCGCCGGACAGGGAGCGGATCAGCCCCAGCATTTT. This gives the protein CSVGAGQGADQPQHF.

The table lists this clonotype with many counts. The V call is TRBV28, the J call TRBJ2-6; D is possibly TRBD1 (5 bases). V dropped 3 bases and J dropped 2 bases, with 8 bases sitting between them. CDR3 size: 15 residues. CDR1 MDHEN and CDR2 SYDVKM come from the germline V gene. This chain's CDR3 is CASSFQGAGANVLTF. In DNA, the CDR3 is TGTGCCAGCAGTTTTCAGGGTGCTGGGGCCAACGTCCTGACTTTC.

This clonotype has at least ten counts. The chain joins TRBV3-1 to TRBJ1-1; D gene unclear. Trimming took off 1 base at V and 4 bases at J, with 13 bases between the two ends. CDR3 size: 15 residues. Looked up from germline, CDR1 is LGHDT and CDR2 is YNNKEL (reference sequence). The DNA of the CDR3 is TGTGCCAGCAGCCAAGGCGGGAACTGGGTCACTGAAGCTTTCTTT. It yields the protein CASSQGGNWVTEAFF.

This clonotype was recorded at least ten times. The CDR3 region is CASSLSSDSYPDTQYF. For the CDR3, the DNA is TGCGCCAGCAGCCTCTCTAGCGATTCCTACCCAGATACGCAGTATTTT. This rearrangement joins TRBV5-1 to TRBJ2-3; D perhaps matches TRBD2 (6 bases). This CDR3 contains 16 residues. Trimming stripped 4 bases from V and 4 bases from J, with 19 bases between. Germline CDR1 reads SGHRS; CDR2 reads YFSETQ.

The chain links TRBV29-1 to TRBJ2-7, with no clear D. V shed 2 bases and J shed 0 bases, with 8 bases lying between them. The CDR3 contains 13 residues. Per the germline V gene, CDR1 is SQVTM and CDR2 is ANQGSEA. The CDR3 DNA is TGCAGCGTTGAATCGACAATCTCCTACGAGCAGTACTTC. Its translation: CSVESTISYEQYF.

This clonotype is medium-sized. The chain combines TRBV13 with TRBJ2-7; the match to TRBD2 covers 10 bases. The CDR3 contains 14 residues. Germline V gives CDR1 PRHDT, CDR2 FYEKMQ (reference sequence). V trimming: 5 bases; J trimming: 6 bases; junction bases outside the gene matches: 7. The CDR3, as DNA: TGTGCCAGCAGCCCAGGACTAGCGGCTTCCGAGCAGTACTTC. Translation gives CASSPGLAASEQYF.

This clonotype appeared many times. CDR3 nucleotide sequence: TGTGCCAGCAGCCAGAGTGGGGGCACAGATACGCAGTATTTT. This gives the protein CASSQSGGTDTQYF. This chain links TRBV7-3 with TRBJ2-3; no clear D. This CDR3 comprises 14 residues. Germline V gives CDR1 SGHTA, CDR2 FQGTGA. V lost 5 bases, J lost 1 base, and 10 bases lay in between.

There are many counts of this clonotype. The CDR3 DNA reads TGTGCCAGCAGTTACGGGGCAGGGGTCGGGGAGCTGTTTTTT. It specifies CASSYGAGVGELFF. The chain carries TRBV6-2 or TRBV6-3 and TRBJ2-2; D possibly corresponds to TRBD1 (6 bases). This CDR3 spans 14 amino acids. CDR1 and CDR2 from the germline V gene are MNHEY and SVGEGT. The V end lost 2 bases, the J end lost 7 bases, and 11 bases lay between the germline ends.

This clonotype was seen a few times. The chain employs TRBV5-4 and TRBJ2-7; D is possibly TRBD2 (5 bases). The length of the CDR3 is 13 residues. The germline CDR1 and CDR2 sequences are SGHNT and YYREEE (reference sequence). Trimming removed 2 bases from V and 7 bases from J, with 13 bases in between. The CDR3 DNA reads TGTGCCAGCAGCTTCTCAGAGGGTGGGGAGCAGTACTTC. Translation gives CASSFSEGGEQYF.

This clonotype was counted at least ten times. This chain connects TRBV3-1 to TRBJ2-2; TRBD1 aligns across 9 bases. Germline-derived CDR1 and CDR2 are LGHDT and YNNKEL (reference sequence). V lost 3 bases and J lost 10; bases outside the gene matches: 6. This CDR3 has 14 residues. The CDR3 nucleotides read TGTGCCAGCAGCCAGGGACAGGGAACGACGGAGCTGTTTTTT. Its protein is CASSQGQGTTELFF.

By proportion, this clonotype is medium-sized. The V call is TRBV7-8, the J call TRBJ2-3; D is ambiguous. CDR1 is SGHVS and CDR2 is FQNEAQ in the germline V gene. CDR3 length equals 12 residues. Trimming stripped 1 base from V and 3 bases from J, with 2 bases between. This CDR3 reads CASSLGTDTQYF. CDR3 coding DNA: TGTGCCAGCAGCTTAGGTACAGATACGCAGTATTTT.

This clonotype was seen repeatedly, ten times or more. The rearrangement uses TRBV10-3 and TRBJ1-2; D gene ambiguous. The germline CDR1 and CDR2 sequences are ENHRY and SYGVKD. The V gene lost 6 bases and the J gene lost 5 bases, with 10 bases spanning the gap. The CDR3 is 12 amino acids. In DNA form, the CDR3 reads TGTGCCATCAGCCAAGAGGAGTATGGCTACACCTTC. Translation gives CAISQEEYGYTF.

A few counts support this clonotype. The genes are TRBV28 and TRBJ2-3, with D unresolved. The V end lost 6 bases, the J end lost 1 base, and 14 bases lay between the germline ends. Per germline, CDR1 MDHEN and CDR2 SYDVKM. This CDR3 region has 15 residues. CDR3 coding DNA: TGTGCCAGCAGCCTCCAGCCGCTGGGCACAGATACGCAGTATTTT. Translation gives CASSLQPLGTDTQYF.

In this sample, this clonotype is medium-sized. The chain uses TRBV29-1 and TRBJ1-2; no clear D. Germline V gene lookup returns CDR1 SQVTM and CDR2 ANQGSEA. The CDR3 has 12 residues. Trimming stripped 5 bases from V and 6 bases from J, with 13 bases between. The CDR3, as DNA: TGCAGCGTTCCCCGAGGAAGGGATGGCTACACCTTC. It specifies CSVPRGRDGYTF.

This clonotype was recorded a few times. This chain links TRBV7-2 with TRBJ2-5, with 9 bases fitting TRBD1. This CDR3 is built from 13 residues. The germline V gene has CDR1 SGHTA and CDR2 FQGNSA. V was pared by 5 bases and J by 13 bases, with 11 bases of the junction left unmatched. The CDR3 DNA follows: TGTGCCAGCAGCCCTACAGGGGGCGGGCCCCGGTACTTC. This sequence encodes CASSPTGGGPRYF.